One and the same sample provided the 29 T cell receptor beta chains below, sequenced in a study of blood T cell repertoires in COVID-19. Measured with immunoSEQ multiplex PCR; TCRdb has only the in-frame clones, and not every one. The sample lists under 350,000 clones, approximately 90% occurring once. Sequenced material: peripheral blood. These TCRs come from a man in his forties with acute or convalescent COVID-19.

The J gene is TRBJ2-2, the V gene TRBV11-3; 12 bases map to TRBD2. CDR3 size: 16 residues. Trimming removed 1 base from V and 3 bases from J; junction bases left unmatched: 0. Germline V gene sequence: CDR1 SGHNT, CDR2 YENEEA. The CDR3, as DNA: TGTGCCAGCAGCTTAGGACTAGCGGGGGACACCGGGGAGCTGTTTTTT. Residues: CASSLGLAGDTGELFF.

This rearrangement joins TRBV30 to TRBJ2-2, with D unresolved. Trimming left V 0 bases short and J 5 bases short, with 10 bases between. The CDR3 spans 14 residues. Germline CDR1 GTSNPN, CDR2 SVGIG (reference sequence). CDR3 in amino acids: CAWSVRVKTGELFF. CDR3 sequence (DNA): TGTGCCTGGAGTGTACGAGTAAAAACCGGGGAGCTGTTTTTT.

This rearrangement joins TRBV10-1 to TRBJ1-1; TRBD1 matches at 7 bases. Germline loops: CDR1 WNHNN, CDR2 SYGVQD (reference sequence). Unmatched junction bases numbered 10, after V lost 8 bases and J lost 4 bases. The CDR3 spans 14 residues. The CDR3 reads CASGPTGFGTEAFF. The CDR3 nucleotides are TGCGCCAGCGGTCCGACAGGGTTCGGCACTGAAGCTTTCTTT.

The V gene is TRBV11-3, the J gene TRBJ2-2; no reliable D call. Per germline, CDR1 SGHNT and CDR2 YENEEA. Trimming stripped 1 base from V and 6 bases from J, with 6 bases between. The CDR3 length is 13 residues. This CDR3 reads CASSLGGAGELFF. Written as DNA, the CDR3 is TGTGCCAGCAGCTTAGGAGGTGCCGGGGAGCTGTTTTTT.

The rearrangement links TRBV5-1 to TRBJ2-2; D perhaps matches TRBD1 (6 bases). Germline CDR1 is SGHRS and CDR2 is YFSETQ. The CDR3 is 16 residues long. Trimming left V 4 bases short and J 1 base short, with 14 bases between. The CDR3 DNA reads as TGCGCCAGCAGCAGGTATAACAGGGTGAACACCGGGGAGCTGTTTTTT. Encoded protein: CASSRYNRVNTGELFF. Looking up the rest from reference TRBV5-1 and TRBJ2-2 gives the full variable domain: KAGVTQTPRYLIKTRGQQVTLSCSPISGHRSVSWYQQTPGQGLQFLFEYFSETQRNKGNFPGRFSGRQFSNSRSEMNVSTLELGDSALYLCASSRYNRVNTGELFFGEGSRLTVL.

This rearrangement joins TRBV4-1 to TRBJ1-5; no definite D call. V lost 0 bases and J lost 9, with 15 bases in between. The CDR3 totals 15 residues. Germline loops: CDR1 MGHRA, CDR2 YSYEKL. CDR3 sequence: CASSQDGQWMGPQHF. In DNA form, the CDR3 reads TGCGCCAGCAGCCAAGATGGGCAGTGGATGGGGCCCCAGCATTTT.

This clone was observed once. This chain uses TRBV3-1 (or the pseudogene TRBV3-2) with TRBJ2-7; 7 bases line up with TRBD2. CDR3 length equals 13 residues. V gave up 6 bases and J gave up 5 bases; unmatched junction bases: 7. The germline V gene has CDR1 LGHDT and CDR2 YNNKEL (reference sequence). The DNA of the CDR3 is TGTGCCAGCAGTCGACTGACTAGCCACGAGCAGTACTTC. It translates to CASSRLTSHEQYF.

The chain combines TRBV30 with TRBJ1-6; 8 bases agree with TRBD1. The CDR3 totals 15 residues. Per germline, CDR1 GTSNPN and CDR2 SVGIG (reference sequence). The V segment lost 3 bases and the J segment 10 bases; nucleotides outside the gene matches: 11. The CDR3 here is CAWRTSGTGYSPLHF. The DNA for the CDR3 is TGTGCCTGGAGAACCTCCGGGACAGGATACTCACCCCTCCACTTT.

The rearrangement uses TRBV5-1 and TRBJ2-3; weak D call: TRBD2 (5 bases). V lost 3 bases to trimming and J lost 2 bases, with 10 bases between them. The CDR3 length is 14 residues. The germline V gene has CDR1 SGHRS and CDR2 YFSETQ. The CDR3 here is CASSSGLYTDTQYF. The CDR3 DNA sequence: TGCGCCAGCAGCTCCGGACTTTACACAGATACGCAGTATTTT.

The rearrangement joins TRBV7-6 to TRBJ2-2; 7 bases agree with TRBD1. The length of the CDR3 is 14 residues. The germline V gene has CDR1 SGHVS and CDR2 FNYEAQ. V lost 4 bases and J lost 4; bases outside the gene matches: 3. This CDR3 reads CASSSTGSTGELFF. The CDR3 DNA reads as TGTGCCAGCAGCTCGACAGGGTCCACCGGGGAGCTGTTTTTT.

This chain connects TRBV3-1 (or the pseudogene TRBV3-2) to TRBJ2-7; 8 bases line up with TRBD1. After removal of 0 bases from V and 6 bases from J, the junction contained 13 bases not matched to a gene. The CDR3 runs to 17 residues. CDR1 and CDR2 (germline): LGHDT, YNNKEL (reference sequence). The CDR3: CASSQDKGRRGLGEQYF. The CDR3, as DNA: TGTGCCAGCAGCCAAGATAAGGGTCGCAGGGGGCTAGGCGAGCAGTACTTC.

CDR3 nucleotides: TGTGCCAGCAGCTTAAGACCAGGGCGCGATTCACCCCTCCACTTT. It encodes CASSLRPGRDSPLHF. The V call is TRBV7-6, the J call TRBJ1-6, with D perhaps TRBD1 (5 bases). This CDR3 comprises 15 residues. Germline CDR1 is SGHVS and CDR2 is FNYEAQ. With 2 bases removed from V and 8 bases from J, the gap between germline ends came to 13 bases.

The V and J genes are TRBV29-1 and TRBJ1-5; perhaps TRBD1 as D (6 bases). The CDR3 covers 12 residues. The V gene's germline CDR1 is SQVTM and CDR2 ANQGSEA. V dropped 4 bases and J dropped 5 bases, with 9 bases sitting between them. CDR3 DNA: TGCAGCGTTGGGGACAAGGATCAGCCCCAGCATTTT. Translated, it gives CSVGDKDQPQHF.

The chain is built from TRBV3-1 (or the pseudogene TRBV3-2) and TRBJ1-6; no definite D call. The V and J ends lost 2 bases and 6 bases respectively, with 8 bases between them. CDR3 length: 14 residues. CDR1 is LGHDT and CDR2 is YNNKEL in the germline V gene (reference sequence). CDR3 region: CASSQLLTNSPLHF. CDR3 bases: TGTGCCAGCAGCCAACTACTCACTAATTCACCCCTCCACTTT.

This clone was seen a single time. The V call is TRBV6-5, the J call TRBJ2-3, with TRBD2 as a possible D gene (6 bases). Trimming took 5 bases from V and 1 from J, leaving 13 bases between them. Per germline, CDR1 MNHEY and CDR2 SVGAGI. The CDR3 consists of 15 residues. This CDR3 is CASSRLGGGTDTQYF. As DNA, the CDR3 is TGTGCCAGCAGTCGCTTGGGCGGGGGCACAGATACGCAGTATTTT.

The table lists this clone with a count of one. The J gene is TRBJ1-5, the V gene TRBV24-1; tentatively, D is TRBD1 (5 bases). The CDR3 is made up of 14 amino acids. Germline CDR1 reads KGHDR; CDR2 reads SFDVKD. The V end lost 8 bases, the J end lost 2 bases, and 12 bases lay between the germline ends. In DNA, the CDR3 is TGTGCCACCAACGGGACTCTCGGCAATCAGCCCCAGCATTTT. It is translated as CATNGTLGNQPQHF.

This rearrangement joins TRBV27 to TRBJ2-1; D is ambiguous. Germline CDR1 and CDR2: MNHEY and SMNVEV (reference sequence). Trimming shortened V by 2 bases and J by 5 bases, and 16 bases separated the two germline ends. The CDR3 sequence is 16 residues long. The CDR3 nucleotides are TGTGCCAGCAGTTTAGGTCCGGGTCGATCGGACAATGAGCAGTTCTTC. This sequence encodes CASSLGPGRSDNEQFF.

The chain links TRBV11-3 to TRBJ2-1, with D tentatively TRBD2 (6 bases). V shed 0 bases and J shed 4 bases, with 16 bases lying between them. CDR1 SGHNT and CDR2 YENEEA come from the germline V gene. CDR3 length equals 17 residues. The CDR3 region has the DNA TGTGCCAGCAGCTTAGAGGGGGACTCCCGTGGGTACAATGAGCAGTTCTTC. It translates to CASSLEGDSRGYNEQFF. Based on the CDR3 plus reference TRBV11-3 and TRBJ2-1, the full variable domain is EAGVVQSPRYKIIEKKQPVAFWCNPISGHNTLYWYLQNLGQGPELLIRYENEEAVDDSQLPKDRFSAERLKGVDSTLKIQPAELGDSAVYLCASSLEGDSRGYNEQFFGPGTRLTVL.

This chain connects TRBV5-4 to TRBJ2-3; 13 bases match TRBD2. Germline V CDR1 and CDR2: SGHNT, YYREEE (reference sequence). The CDR3 sequence is 18 residues long. V shed 3 bases, J shed 0 bases, and the junction held 7 bases outside the gene matches. CDR3 in amino acids: CASSSRLAGGLSTDTQYF. Here the CDR3 DNA reads TGTGCCAGCAGCTCCCGACTAGCGGGGGGCCTTAGCACAGATACGCAGTATTTT.

V is TRBV2 and J is TRBJ1-5, with D hard to call. This CDR3 has 14 residues. Trimming stripped 7 bases from V and 3 bases from J, with 13 bases between. Germline-derived CDR1 and CDR2 are SNHLY and FYNNEI. The CDR3 spells CASTVSGSNQPQHF. CDR3 in DNA: TGTGCCAGCACCGTCAGCGGATCCAATCAGCCCCAGCATTTT. The full variable domain, in which reference TRBV2 and TRBJ1-5 provide the parts outside the CDR3, is EPEVTQTPSHQVTQMGQEVILRCVPISNHLYFYWYRQILGQKVEFLVSFYNNEISEKSEIFDDQFSVERPDGSNFTLKIRSTKLEDSAMYFCASTVSGSNQPQHFGDGTRLSIL.

This clone has more than one count but fewer than ten. The J gene is TRBJ1-3, the V gene TRBV9, with a weak D call TRBD1 (6 bases). The CDR3 consists of 12 residues. The germline V gene has CDR1 SGDLS and CDR2 YYNGEE. The V gene lost 4 bases and the J gene lost 7 bases, with 9 bases spanning the gap. The DNA for the CDR3 is TGTGCCAGCAGCTTTACAGGGAACACCATATATTTT. It is translated as CASSFTGNTIYF.

This clone was recorded a few times. V is TRBV3-1 (or the pseudogene TRBV3-2) and J is TRBJ2-1; TRBD2 matches 10 bases. Germline CDR1 is LGHDT and CDR2 is YNNKEL (reference sequence). The J segment lost 3 bases and the V segment lost 0 bases, leaving 8 bases of the junction unmatched. The CDR3 runs to 18 residues. In nucleotides, the CDR3 is TGTGCCAGCAGCCAAGAAATGAAGCGGGGGGGCGGCTACAATGAGCAGTTCTTC. It is translated as CASSQEMKRGGGYNEQFF.

In this sample, this clone turned up a few times. V and J are TRBV11-2 and TRBJ1-6, with a weak D call TRBD1 (5 bases). CDR3 length equals 15 residues. The V end was cut by 3 bases, the J end by 7 bases, with 13 bases between. CDR1 SGHAT and CDR2 FQNNGV come from the germline V gene. This CDR3 is CASSFAGGKNSPLHF. CDR3 DNA sequence: TGTGCCAGCAGCTTTGCCGGGGGAAAAAATTCACCCCTCCACTTT. Full variable domain (missing parts from reference TRBV11-2 and TRBJ1-6): EAGVAQSPRYKIIEKRQSVAFWCNPISGHATLYWYQQILGQGPKLLIQFQNNGVVDDSQLPKDRFSAERLKGVDSTLKIQPAKLEDSAVYLCASSFAGGKNSPLHFGNGTRLTVT.

V is TRBV7-9 and J is TRBJ2-7, with a possible D match to TRBD1 (6 bases). V was cut by 5 bases and J by 9 bases, with 14 bases left in between. CDR3 size: 12 residues. Germline CDR1 is SEHNR and CDR2 is FQNEAQ (reference sequence). CDR3 amino acids: CASSLDSPGQYF. The CDR3 DNA follows: TGTGCCAGCAGCCTGGACAGTCCGGGGCAGTACTTC.

This clone was counted once. J is TRBJ1-5 and V is TRBV6-1, with TRBD1 as a possible D gene (5 bases). CDR1 is MNHNS, CDR2 SASEGT, per germline. V was trimmed by 3 bases and J by 9 bases, leaving 15 bases between them. CDR3 length equals 14 residues. The CDR3 DNA is TGTGCCAGCAGTGAGGGGCCAGAACTACGGCCCCAGCATTTT. Translation: CASSEGPELRPQHF.

This sequence joins TRBV6-5 and TRBJ1-4; D uncertain. The CDR3 is made up of 13 amino acids. The germline gives CDR1 MNHEY, CDR2 SVGAGI. V was pared by 4 bases and J by 8 bases, with 11 bases between. The CDR3 nucleotides read TGTGCCAGCAGTTTACGCCTCGGGGAAAAACTGTTTTTT. Its translation: CASSLRLGEKLFF.

The rearrangement links TRBV12-3 or TRBV12-4 to TRBJ2-1; no firm D call. CDR3 length equals 13 residues. V dropped 5 bases and J dropped 8 bases, with 13 bases sitting between them. The CDR3 loop is CASSLRSRDEQFF. The CDR3 coding sequence is TGTGCCAGCAGTCTCCGGAGTCGCGATGAGCAGTTCTTC.

V is TRBV12-5 and J is TRBJ2-1; D gene ambiguous. V lost 2 bases, J lost 0 bases, and 5 bases lay in between. This CDR3 contains 14 residues. Germline CDR1 and CDR2: LGHNT and FRNRAP. Here the CDR3 reads CASGLPGSYNEQFF. The DNA for the CDR3 is TGTGCTAGTGGTTTGCCGGGCTCCTACAATGAGCAGTTCTTC.

The chain carries TRBV5-6 and TRBJ1-1, with unresolved D. V lost 4 bases, J lost 1 base, and 8 bases lay in between. Looked up from germline, CDR1 is SGHDT and CDR2 is YYEEEE. CDR3 length equals 13 residues. CDR3 in amino acids: CASSDTKNTEAFF. Written as DNA, the CDR3 is TGTGCCAGCAGCGACACAAAGAACACTGAAGCTTTCTTT.